What follows are 9 T cell receptor beta chains derived from one specimen sequenced in a study of T cells in Graves' hyperthyroidism and ophthalmopathy. RNA transcripts were the template for amplifying TCR beta CDR3 regions. HTBI primers were used for first-round RT-PCR of the TCR CDR3. Each CDR3 protein gets one entry after TCRdb re-called the multiplex PCR reads with MiXCR. The sample holds 500,000 to 650,000 distinct CDR3 sequences, about 14% seen once. The sequenced material came from blood. The receptor set was obtained from a woman aged 45-60 years with Graves' ophthalmopathy.

This clonotype was detected many times. This sequence joins TRBV7-3 and TRBJ2-1; D gene unclear. This CDR3 spans 16 amino acids. CDR1 and CDR2 from the germline V gene are SGHTA and FQGTGA. V dropped 0 bases and J dropped 1 base, with 10 bases sitting between them. CDR3 protein: CASSLTPTSSYNEQFF. CDR3 DNA sequence: TGTGCCAGCAGCTTAACGCCTACCTCATCCTACAATGAGCAGTTCTTC.

Many counts were recorded for this clonotype. The chain combines TRBV7-2 with TRBJ1-1; tentatively, D is TRBD1 (5 bases). This CDR3 has 14 amino acids. V was trimmed by 5 bases and J by 11 bases, leaving 21 bases between them. Germline V CDR1 and CDR2: SGHTA, FQGNSA. CDR3 in DNA: TGTGCCAGCAGCCAGCAGGGAGGGGCCTCTACCGCTTTCTTT. It codes for CASSQQGGASTAFF.

The J gene is TRBJ1-3, the V gene TRBV2; 7 bases match TRBD1. There are 14 residues in the CDR3. V dropped 7 bases and J dropped 5; count of bases not matched to a gene: 8. The germline V gene encodes CDR1 SNHLY and CDR2 FYNNEI. The CDR3 spells CASMTPGQRNTIYF. The CDR3 DNA reads as TGTGCCAGCATGACTCCGGGACAGAGAAACACCATATATTTT.

The CDR3 spells CASSLEGQGYEKLFF. The CDR3 DNA sequence: TGTGCCAGCAGTTTGGAGGGACAGGGGTATGAAAAACTGTTTTTT. The rearrangement joins TRBV28 to TRBJ1-4; 10 bases are shared with TRBD1. The CDR3 is 15 residues long. CDR1 is MDHEN and CDR2 is SYDVKM in the germline V gene. The V and J ends lost 3 bases and 6 bases, in that order; junction bases with no gene match: 4.

This clonotype was seen a few times. V is TRBV4-2 and J is TRBJ2-1, with 15 positions matching TRBD2. Losses at the gene ends were 0 bases for V and 5 bases for J; bases not matched to a gene: 11. CDR3 length equals 20 residues. Germline V gives CDR1 LGHNA, CDR2 YNFKEQ. The CDR3 DNA reads TGTGCCAGCAGCCAAGATGCCGGGACTAGCGGGAGGTCAGTACACAATGAGCAGTTCTTC. Translation gives CASSQDAGTSGRSVHNEQFF.

This clonotype was detected only a few times. At one end, the junction sequence differs from germline, possibly due to a read error. This sequence joins TRBV6-5 and TRBJ1-4; a possible D gene is TRBD1 (5 bases). The CDR3 is 17 amino acids. Germline assignment: CDR1 MNHEY and CDR2 SVGAGI. The CDR3 sequence is CAGSYLRGILTNEKLFF. DNA for the CDR3: TGTGCCGGCAGTTACTTACGGGGCATCTTAACTAATGAAAAACTGTTTTTT.

This clonotype was recorded a few times. This chain connects TRBV2 to TRBJ2-1; 11 bases match TRBD2. Unmatched junction bases numbered 4, after V lost 9 bases and J lost 6 bases. Germline V gene lookup returns CDR1 SNHLY and CDR2 FYNNEI. This CDR3 is 13 amino acids long. The CDR3: CARGSGRVNEQFF. CDR3 in DNA: TGTGCCAGAGGTAGCGGGAGGGTCAATGAGCAGTTCTTC. The whole variable domain, remainder taken from reference TRBV2 and TRBJ2-1, is EPEVTQTPSHQVTQMGQEVILRCVPISNHLYFYWYRQILGQKVEFLVSFYNNEISEKSEIFDDQFSVERPDGSNFTLKIRSTKLEDSAMYFCARGSGRVNEQFFGPGTRLTVL.

The chain couples TRBV6-2 or TRBV6-3 to TRBJ2-7, with D maybe TRBD2 (6 bases). Germline CDR1 is MNHEY and CDR2 is SVGEGT. With 7 bases removed from V and 2 bases from J, the gap between germline ends came to 15 bases. The CDR3 length is 14 residues. CDR3 amino acids: CASILNAGPYEQYF. The CDR3 bases are TGTGCCAGCATTTTAAATGCGGGACCCTACGAGCAGTACTTC.

This clonotype turned up a few times. V is TRBV24-1 and J is TRBJ1-2; D gene ambiguous. V was cut by 1 base and J by 4 bases, with 9 bases left in between. This CDR3 has 14 amino acids. CDR1 is KGHDR and CDR2 is SFDVKD in the germline V gene. The CDR3 sequence is CATSDFTLGYGYTF. CDR3 bases: TGTGCCACCAGTGATTTTACTCTAGGCTATGGCTACACCTTC.